A single sample is the source of the 18 T cell receptor beta chains below, sequenced in a study of regulatory dendritic cells for organ transplantation. The assay was immunoSEQ multiplex PCR, and TCRdb's table has in-frame clones only and misses some. Of about 38,000 clones listed, 90% to 95% are singletons. Sequencing input: naive CD8+ T cells from blood. Subset in this sample: CD45RA+ naive T cells. The source of these receptors is a human donor in good health.

CDR3 sequence reads: CASSLFGFAEAFF. For the CDR3, the DNA is TGTGCCAGCAGTTTATTCGGGTTCGCTGAAGCTTTCTTT. J is TRBJ1-1 and V is TRBV28; D call uncertain. CDR1 is MDHEN, CDR2 SYDVKM, per germline. This CDR3 comprises 13 residues. Trimming pared 1 base from V and 6 bases from J, leaving 9 bases between.

The chain carries TRBV4-1 and TRBJ1-4, with a possible D match to TRBD1 (6 bases). V was trimmed by 0 bases and J by 7 bases, leaving 9 bases between them. CDR1 and CDR2 (germline): MGHRA, YSYEKL. The length of the CDR3 is 14 residues. The CDR3 reads CASSQDNRAEKLFF. CDR3 nucleotides: TGCGCCAGCAGCCAAGATAACAGGGCTGAAAAACTGTTTTTT.

V gene TRBV28 combines with J gene TRBJ1-2; a weak D match, TRBD1 (6 bases). Looked up from germline, CDR1 is MDHEN and CDR2 is SYDVKM. Between the trimmed V and J ends, which lost 3 bases and 8 bases, there was a span of 13 bases. The CDR3 contains 13 residues. CDR3 sequence: CASSFVRGQGYTF. In DNA form, the CDR3 reads TGTGCCAGCAGTTTTGTGAGGGGACAAGGCTACACCTTC.

V and J are TRBV2 and TRBJ2-5, with TRBD2 matching 7 bases. The germline V gene has CDR1 SNHLY and CDR2 FYNNEI. The V segment lost 8 bases and the J segment 5 bases; nucleotides outside the gene matches: 5. The CDR3 runs 12 residues. In nucleotides, the CDR3 is TGTGCCAGCTCGACCGGGAGGGAGACCCAGTACTTC. Translation gives CASSTGRETQYF.

This chain joins TRBV27 and TRBJ2-1, with a possible D match to TRBD1 (6 bases). This CDR3 has 13 residues. CDR1 and CDR2 (germline): MNHEY, SMNVEV (reference sequence). V was trimmed by 6 bases and J by 8 bases, leaving 14 bases between them. CDR3 nucleotides: TGTGCCAGCAGCGAAATCTCAGGGGATGAGCAGTTCTTC. This codes for CASSEISGDEQFF.

The chain has TRBV6-6 and TRBJ2-2; 12 bases agree with TRBD2. The CDR3 has 15 amino acids. Germline V CDR1 and CDR2: MNHNY, SVGAGI (reference sequence). The V segment lost 4 bases and the J segment 6 bases; nucleotides outside the gene matches: 3. CDR3 DNA sequence: TGTGCCAGCAGTTGGCTAGCGGGGGGGCCCGGGGAGCTGTTTTTT. Protein sequence: CASSWLAGGPGELFF.

The chain couples TRBV19 to TRBJ2-7, with D possibly TRBD2 on 6 matching bases. CDR3 length: 15 amino acids. Trimming removed 5 bases from V and 0 bases from J, with 14 bases in between. Germline CDR1 and CDR2: LNHDA and SQIVND (reference sequence). The CDR3: CASSGVPGSSYEQYF. The CDR3 DNA reads TGTGCCAGTAGTGGGGTCCCCGGGAGCTCCTACGAGCAGTACTTC.

This chain joins TRBV21-1 and TRBJ1-3; the table's D call of TRBD1 was not tested on the DNA. TRBV21-1 is a documented pseudogene. The CDR3 has 18 residues. The CDR3 DNA sequence: TGTGCCAGCCCAAAAGATAAGACAGGGAAAGATTCTGGAAACACCATATATTTT. This encodes CASPKDKTGKDSGNTIYF.

This clone showed up just once. The chain joins TRBV11-3 to TRBJ2-1; D is unresolved. The CDR3 runs to 14 residues. V was clipped by 4 bases and J by 8 bases, with 15 bases between them. Germline values: CDR1 SGHNT, CDR2 YENEEA. For the CDR3, the DNA is TGTGCCAGCAGCTCTGGGGATTCGCGCGATGAGCAGTTCTTC. It specifies CASSSGDSRDEQFF.

V is TRBV7-2 and J is TRBJ2-1; 9 nucleotides agree with TRBD2. Germline V gene sequence: CDR1 SGHTA, CDR2 FQGNSA. V dropped 5 bases and J dropped 4; count of bases not matched to a gene: 6. The CDR3 is 15 amino acids. CDR3 sequence (DNA): TGTGCCAGCAGCCCCACTAGCGGGCCGTACAATGAGCAGTTCTTC. Translating it yields CASSPTSGPYNEQFF.

The chain links TRBV7-9 to TRBJ2-1; D is undetermined. Germline-derived CDR1 and CDR2 are SEHNR and FQNEAQ (reference sequence). Trimming removed 5 bases at V and 4 bases at J, with 9 bases between. There are 13 residues in the CDR3. The CDR3 reads CASSAAIYNEQFF. In DNA form, the CDR3 reads TGTGCCAGCAGCGCCGCCATATACAATGAGCAGTTCTTC.

This sequence joins TRBV7-9 and TRBJ1-4, with 8 bases identical to TRBD1. This CDR3 has 15 amino acids. CDR1 is SEHNR, CDR2 FQNEAQ, per germline (reference sequence). V trimming: 5 bases; J trimming: 10 bases; junction bases outside the gene matches: 12. This CDR3 reads CASSRGQGQGGKLFF. The CDR3 DNA follows: TGTGCCAGCAGCCGTGGACAGGGTCAAGGTGGAAAACTGTTTTTT.

V gene TRBV28 combines with J gene TRBJ2-7; D tentatively fits TRBD1 or TRBD2 (5 bases each). Germline V gene lookup returns CDR1 MDHEN and CDR2 SYDVKM. V was cut by 5 bases and J by 4 bases, with 15 bases left in between. CDR3 size: 14 residues. The CDR3 loop reads CASSLGTSHYEQYF. Here the CDR3 DNA reads TGTGCCAGCAGTCTCGGGACCTCGCATTACGAGCAGTACTTC.

The chain joins TRBV4-2 to TRBJ2-7; no definite D call. CDR3 size: 14 residues. The ends were cut back, 3 bases at V and 4 bases at J, with 13 bases in the middle. Germline-derived CDR1 and CDR2 are LGHNA and YNFKEQ. CDR3 loop: CASSHRTNPYEQYF. The CDR3 bases are TGTGCCAGCAGCCACCGTACCAACCCTTACGAGCAGTACTTC.

The chain uses TRBV28 and TRBJ1-2; TRBD1 aligns across 10 bases. The CDR3 consists of 14 residues. Germline trimming cut 5 bases from V and 4 bases from J; bases unmatched to any gene: 4. Germline V gene data show CDR1 as MDHEN and CDR2 as SYDVKM. DNA for the CDR3: TGTGCCAGCAGTATGACAGGGGGCGGCTATGGCTACACCTTC. It codes for CASSMTGGGYGYTF.

The chain couples TRBV13 to TRBJ2-7, with D uncertain. V was cut by 0 bases and J by 3 bases, with 6 bases left in between. Germline V lookup: CDR1 PRHDT, CDR2 FYEKMQ (reference sequence). There are 13 residues in the CDR3. This chain's CDR3 is CASSLGIYYEQYF. DNA of the CDR3: TGTGCCAGCAGCTTAGGGATTTACTACGAGCAGTACTTC.

This clone was seen a few times. The chain carries TRBV5-4 and TRBJ2-7; the D gene is possibly TRBD1 (5 bases). The CDR3 spans 14 residues. CDR1 is SGHNT, CDR2 YYREEE, per germline (reference sequence). V shed 4 bases and J shed 2 bases, with 13 bases lying between them. The CDR3 DNA follows: TGTGCCAGCAGCGCTCAGGGTGGTCCCTACGAGCAGTACTTC. This codes for CASSAQGGPYEQYF. Supplemented by reference TRBV5-4 and TRBJ2-7, the full variable domain reads ETGVTQSPTHLIKTRGQQVTLRCSSQSGHNTVSWYQQALGQGPQFIFQYYREEENGRGNFPPRFSGLQFPNYSSELNVNALELDDSALYLCASSAQGGPYEQYFGPGTRLTVT.

This clone came up a few times. This sequence joins TRBV2 and TRBJ1-5; 7 bases agree with TRBD1. Trimming took 5 bases from V and 1 from J; bases not matched to a gene: 5. The CDR3 length is 15 residues. Looked up from germline, CDR1 is SNHLY and CDR2 is FYNNEI. The CDR3 region is CASSSYRGSNQPQHF. DNA of the CDR3: TGTGCCAGCAGTTCCTACAGGGGAAGCAATCAGCCCCAGCATTTT.